This is a list of T cell receptor beta chains from one sample in a study of cytomegalovirus exposure and HLA in healthy donors. Sequencing used immunoSEQ multiplex PCR; TCRdb keeps in-frame clones, though not all of them. The data contain about 150,000 clones, 60% to 80% of them singletons. What was sequenced was PBMCs. Receptor source: a woman in her twenties or thirties in good health and CMV-seronegative. Each CDR3 is given with its conserved first and last residue. Fields, in order: J gene, V gene, CDR3 protein.

>TRBJ2-2|TRBV27
CASSLLQGAGELFF
>TRBJ2-7|TRBV28
CASSLGLTGLATKTSYEQYF
>TRBJ1-1|TRBV5-1
CASSHGQGGNTEAFF
>TRBJ2-1|TRBV5-1
CASSLRARVHEQFF
>TRBJ2-2|TRBV30
CAWRGGGGELFF
>TRBJ1-6|TRBV6-5
CASSPGQGLPLHF
>TRBJ1-3|TRBV21-1
CASSKVAEAPGNTIYF
>TRBJ1-6|TRBV5-6
CASSRGQDRVFLYNSPLHF
>TRBJ1-5|TRBV5-4
CASSSLDSNQPQHF
>TRBJ2-7|TRBV6-1
CASSEADQGSNF
>TRBJ1-5|TRBV20-1
CKMTLNQPQHF
>TRBJ1-1|TRBV16
CASSPRGRANTEAFF
>TRBJ2-3|TRBV9
CASSVSGTGHTDTQYF
>TRBJ1-2|TRBV7-3
CASSSLGGALGDGYTF
>TRBJ1-2|TRBV6-5
CASTINEGAGYGYTF
>TRBJ1-2|TRBV10-2
CASSDSVYGYTF
>TRBJ1-2|TRBV6-5
CASSYDSNYGYTF
>TRBJ1-1|TRBV28
CASSFKWVTGGEDTEAFF
>TRBJ1-2|TRBV6-1
CASTRGQGNYGYTF
>TRBJ1-1|TRBV5-1
CASSLALGLNTEAFF
>TRBJ1-2|TRBV19
CASSFAGNYGYTF
>TRBJ2-1|TRBV27
CASSRPSGGGGEQFF
>TRBJ2-5|TRBV6-6
CASKGQGLETQYF
>TRBJ1-6|TRBV19
CASSLRGDNSPLHF
>TRBJ1-5|TRBV5-5
CASSPDRVGGQHF
>TRBJ2-3|TRBV6-1
CASSETSGGRGYSTDTQYF
>TRBJ1-2|TRBV29-1
CSAGTGTNYGYTF
>TRBJ1-2|TRBV7-3
CAITYWEGRAFVYGYTF
>TRBJ1-1|TRBV4-1
CASTSDSTMNTEAFF
>TRBJ2-3|TRBV7-3
CASSTPGTGVSDTQYF
>TRBJ1-5|TRBV7-6
CASSLDAGNQPQHF
>TRBJ1-6|TRBV7-9
CASSLAGGGVPLHF
>TRBJ1-1|TRBV9
CASSPRVLNTEAFF
>TRBJ1-1|TRBV27
CASRSGPGETEAFF
>TRBJ1-1|TRBV12-5
CASGSHTGSSTEAFF
>TRBJ1-3|TRBV2
CASSEDRGSGNTIYF